This TCR beta chain was sequenced in a study of beta chain features in type 1 diabetes. All of the isolated RNA was reverse transcribed, so expressed TCRB transcripts were sequenced. Reads from naive, central memory and regulatory T cell samples averaged about 3.9 million. Clones were read by immunoSEQ multiplex PCR, and TCRdb kept only the in-frame ones, dropping some. The table shows a few hundred thousand clones, with about 15% occurring only once. General study findings and limits: The study notes PCR might favor shorter templates equally in patients and controls. Among type 1 diabetes patients, VDJ junctions had fewer insertions and more deletions.

V lost 2 bases to trimming and J lost 2 bases, with 10 bases between them. CDR3 length: 15 residues. Germline values: CDR1 SEHNR, CDR2 FQNEAQ (reference sequence). About this clone itself: Its antigen is still unknown.

The receptor was isolated from a woman aged 18-29 years in good health. This chain uses TRBV7-9 with TRBJ1-5; TRBD1 is a possible D gene (5 bases). The material sequenced was naive CD4+ T cells from blood. The CDR3 DNA sequence: TGTGCCAGCAGCTTAAGGGGTGAGGGCAATCAGCCCCAGCATTTT. Its protein product is CASSLRGEGNQPQHF.